This T cell receptor (beta chain) was recorded in a study of vaccination and CD4 T cells after COVID-19. About the research overall: The convalescents included six males and four females, and among them two were Hispanic while seven were Caucasian. Post-vaccine sampling followed dose two by a median about 70 days (range 14 to 241).

Regarding treatment: approximately 9-day PBMC culture with coronavirus spike peptide pools or control peptides (ViraFEST assay). Study observations and caveats: Convalescent patients displayed a median 86.3% of reactive clones emerging only post-vaccination.

As concerns this clonotype: The antigen remains unidentified.

Scientists ran DNA taken from cultured CD4+ T cells through the Oncomine TCR Beta short-read assay for sequencing. Each CDR3 protein is one row after TCRdb ran MiXCR on the PCR reads. This table has approximately 12,000 distinct CDR3 sequences, roughly 46% appearing once. Trimming removed 5 bases at V and 9 bases at J, with 20 bases between. This CDR3 has 14 amino acids. Germline V lookup: CDR1 DFQATT, CDR2 SNEGSKA (reference sequence). Input material: CD4+ T cells from blood, cultured in vitro. This chain joins TRBV20-1 and TRBJ2-1; D is undetermined. The receptor was derived from a human donor who had recovered from COVID-19. DNA of the CDR3: TGCAGTGCTGTACCGGCCGCAACTCGCGCTGAGCAGTTCTTC. It codes for CSAVPAATRAEQFF.